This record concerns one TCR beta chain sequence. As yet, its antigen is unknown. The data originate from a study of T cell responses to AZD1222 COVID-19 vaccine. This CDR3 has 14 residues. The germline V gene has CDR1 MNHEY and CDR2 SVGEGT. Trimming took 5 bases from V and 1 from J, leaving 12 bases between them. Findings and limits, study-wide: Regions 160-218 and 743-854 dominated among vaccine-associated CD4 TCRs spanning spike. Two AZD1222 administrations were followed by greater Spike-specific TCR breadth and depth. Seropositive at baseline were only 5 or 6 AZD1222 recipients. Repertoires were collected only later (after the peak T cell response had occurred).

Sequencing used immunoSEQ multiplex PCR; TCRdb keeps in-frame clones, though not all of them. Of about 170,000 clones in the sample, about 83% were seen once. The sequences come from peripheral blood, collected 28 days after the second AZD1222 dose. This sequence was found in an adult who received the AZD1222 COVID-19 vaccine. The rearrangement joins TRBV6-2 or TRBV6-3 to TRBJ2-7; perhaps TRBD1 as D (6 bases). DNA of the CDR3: TGTGCCAGCAGTGTACGACAGGTTTCCTACGAGCAGTACTTC. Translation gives CASSVRQVSYEQYF.